These 3 T cell receptor beta chains originate from one sample sequenced in a study of T cell responses to AZD1222 COVID-19 vaccine. The repertoire was sequenced with immunoSEQ multiplex PCR; TCRdb's copy has only in-frame clones and lacks some. The sample lists a few hundred thousand clones; approximately 95% were seen once. Sequencing was performed on peripheral blood, taken on day 0 of AZD1222 vaccination. The receptors come from an adult in good health.

V is TRBV19 and J is TRBJ2-2, with 10 bases lining up with TRBD2. Germline lookup yields CDR1 LNHDA and CDR2 SQIVND (reference sequence). This CDR3 has 16 amino acids. Losses at the gene ends were 8 bases for V and 7 bases for J; bases not matched to a gene: 13. The CDR3 coding sequence is TGTGCCAGTTCGCTTGGGACTAGCGCGGCGGGCGGGGAGCTGTTTTTT. It codes for CASSLGTSAAGGELFF.

The chain is built from TRBV30 and TRBJ1-1; D is undetermined. V was clipped by 1 base and J by 7 bases, with 13 bases between them. This CDR3 comprises 13 residues. CDR1 is GTSNPN, CDR2 SVGIG, per germline (reference sequence). CDR3 loop: CAWSEVTVIEAFF. The CDR3 bases are TGTGCCTGGAGTGAAGTCACCGTAATTGAAGCTTTCTTT.

The chain carries TRBV19 and TRBJ1-1, with D possibly TRBD1 on 6 matching bases. Germline CDR1 reads LNHDA; CDR2 reads SQIVND (reference sequence). The CDR3 covers 13 residues. V gave up 8 bases and J gave up 4 bases, with 14 bases separating them. The CDR3: CASAQGGRTEAFF. For the CDR3, the DNA is TGTGCCAGTGCACAGGGAGGTCGCACTGAAGCTTTCTTT.